This T cell receptor (beta chain) was observed in a study of blood T cell repertoires in COVID-19. For the study at large: COVID-19 samples collected from the United States, Italy and Spain covered acute and convalescent phases. The cDNA or gDNA used as material had been derived from T cells, B-cell-depleted T cells, or PBMCs.

Trimming at V came to 1 base and at J to 0 bases, leaving 6 bases not matched to a gene. The CDR3 has 17 amino acids. Germline CDR1 MGHRA, CDR2 YSYEKL. TCRdb's table, derived via immunoSEQ multiplex PCR, lists solely in-frame clones and lacks some. The sample lists some 60,000 clones, more than 70% occurring once. The Seattle patients, enrolled during active infection, were followed longitudinally. Material: peripheral blood. The gene calls are TRBV4-1 and TRBJ2-3; TRBD2 agrees at 8 bases. This receptor was obtained from a man in his thirties or forties with COVID-19, enrolled during active disease. The CDR3 region is CASSQVVRTSSTDTQYF. The CDR3 DNA reads TGCGCCAGCAGCCAAGTAGTGAGGACTAGCAGCACAGATACGCAGTATTTT.